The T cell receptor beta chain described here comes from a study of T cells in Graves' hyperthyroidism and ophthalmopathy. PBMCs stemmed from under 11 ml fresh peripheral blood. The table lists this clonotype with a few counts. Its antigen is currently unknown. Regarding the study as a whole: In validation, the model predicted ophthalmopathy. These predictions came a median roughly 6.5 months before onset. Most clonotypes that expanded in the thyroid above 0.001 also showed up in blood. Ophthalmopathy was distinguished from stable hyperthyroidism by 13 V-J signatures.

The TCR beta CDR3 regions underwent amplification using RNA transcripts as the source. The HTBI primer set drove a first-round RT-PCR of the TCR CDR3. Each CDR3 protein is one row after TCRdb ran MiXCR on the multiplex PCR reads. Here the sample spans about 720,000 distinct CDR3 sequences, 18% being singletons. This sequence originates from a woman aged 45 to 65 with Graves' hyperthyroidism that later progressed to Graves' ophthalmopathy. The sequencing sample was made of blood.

This chain's CDR3 is CASSYAMTRAGEKLFF. CDR3 nucleotide sequence: TGTGCCAGCAGTTACGCTATGACCAGGGCGGGGGAAAAACTGTTTTTT. J is TRBJ1-4 and V is TRBV6-2 or TRBV6-3, with D maybe TRBD1 (5 bases). Looked up from germline, CDR1 is MNHEY and CDR2 is SVGEGT. V dropped 2 bases and J dropped 8 bases, with 18 bases sitting between them. The CDR3 has 16 residues.